What follows are 29 T cell receptor beta chains derived from one specimen sequenced in a study of T cell responses to AZD1222 COVID-19 vaccine. Sequencing used immunoSEQ multiplex PCR; TCRdb keeps in-frame clones, though not all of them. The table includes 120,000 or so clones, roughly 90% detected once. Sequences were derived from peripheral blood, sampled on day 0 of AZD1222 vaccination. Receptors were obtained from an adult in good health.

The rearrangement links TRBV12-3 or TRBV12-4 to TRBJ2-1; D gene ambiguous. CDR3 length: 13 amino acids. Trimming shortened V by 8 bases and J by 1 base, and 9 bases separated the two germline ends. The CDR3 nucleotides read TGTGCCAGCTCCACAACGTCCTACAATGAGCAGTTCTTC. This sequence encodes CASSTTSYNEQFF.

The rearrangement uses TRBV18 and TRBJ2-7; 8 bases line up with TRBD1. Germline-derived CDR1 and CDR2 are KGHSH and LQKENI. V lost 3 bases to trimming and J lost 3 bases; unmatched junction nucleotides: 10. The CDR3 extends over 16 amino acids. The CDR3 DNA is TGTGCCAGCTCACCCCTTTCAGGGGGCCAATACTACGAGCAGTACTTC. As protein: CASSPLSGGQYYEQYF.

The V gene is TRBV7-8, the J gene TRBJ2-7; possible D gene TRBD1, 6 bases. The germline CDR1 and CDR2 sequences are SGHVS and FQNEAQ. Trimming took 5 bases from V and 0 from J, leaving 14 bases between them. The CDR3 has 15 residues. CDR3 DNA sequence: TGTGCCAGCAGCCGAGTACAGGGCGCCTCCTACGAGCAGTACTTC. It yields the protein CASSRVQGASYEQYF.

This clone occurred a few times. The genes are TRBV28 and TRBJ1-6; D gene uncertain. The CDR3 is 18 residues long. Trimming shortened V by 3 bases and J by 7 bases, and 22 bases separated the two germline ends. Germline CDR1 MDHEN, CDR2 SYDVKM. CDR3 in amino acids: CASSLVQLPVGRNSPLHF. The CDR3 bases are TGTGCCAGCAGTTTGGTGCAGCTACCGGTGGGCAGGAATTCACCCCTCCACTTT. Combining the CDR3 with reference TRBV28 and TRBJ1-6 gives the whole variable domain DVKVTQSSRYLVKRTGEKVFLECVQDMDHENMFWYRQDPGLGLRLIYFSYDVKMKEKGDIPEGYSVSREKKERFSLILESASTNQTSMYLCASSLVQLPVGRNSPLHFGNGTRLTVT.

The chain is built from TRBV20-1 and TRBJ2-5; D is ambiguous. The CDR3 is made up of 11 amino acids. CDR1 is DFQATT, CDR2 SNEGSKA, per germline (reference sequence). The ends were cut back, 5 bases at V and 2 bases at J, with 6 bases in the middle. DNA of the CDR3: TGCAGTGCTCCACGACAAGAGACCCAGTACTTC. This translates into CSAPRQETQYF.

The chain couples TRBV18 to TRBJ2-7, with D uncertain. Germline CDR1 KGHSH, CDR2 LQKENI. This CDR3 spans 15 amino acids. V lost 3 bases, J lost 0 bases, and 12 bases lay in between. The CDR3 protein is CASSPLPASSYEQYF. The CDR3 DNA sequence: TGTGCCAGCTCACCTCTACCGGCCAGCTCCTACGAGCAGTACTTC. The full variable domain, completed using reference TRBV18 and TRBJ2-7, is NAGVMQNPRHLVRRRGQEARLRCSPMKGHSHVYWYRQLPEEGLKFMVYLQKENIIDESGMPKERFSAEFPKEGPSILRIQQVVRGDSAAYFCASSPLPASSYEQYFGPGTRLTVT.

The genes are TRBV27 and TRBJ1-4, with D perhaps matching TRBD1 (5 bases). This CDR3 contains 15 residues. CDR1 and CDR2 (germline): MNHEY, SMNVEV (reference sequence). V lost 1 base and J 5 bases, leaving 11 bases between the germline ends. The CDR3 protein is CASSLWSGGNEKLFF. CDR3 DNA: TGTGCCAGCAGTTTATGGTCGGGGGGAAATGAAAAACTGTTTTTT.

V is TRBV28 and J is TRBJ2-1; D ambiguous. Germline loops: CDR1 MDHEN, CDR2 SYDVKM. Trimming took 2 bases from V and 2 from J, leaving 19 bases between them. This CDR3 contains 18 residues. The DNA of the CDR3 is TGTGCCAGCAGTTTAGTTGGATTGGCCCCAACCACCTACAATGAGCAGTTCTTC. This encodes CASSLVGLAPTTYNEQFF.

This rearrangement joins TRBV4-2 to TRBJ2-5; D possibly corresponds to TRBD2 (6 bases). The germline V gene encodes CDR1 LGHNA and CDR2 YNFKEQ. V lost 6 bases and J 5 bases, leaving 16 bases between the germline ends. CDR3 size: 14 residues. In DNA form, the CDR3 reads TGTGCCAGCAGTCCGCAGCAGGAGGGGGAGACCCAGTACTTC. This encodes CASSPQQEGETQYF.

This clone has only a few counts. The chain joins TRBV19 to TRBJ2-1; D is ambiguous. The CDR3 spans 14 residues. V lost 2 bases to trimming and J lost 7 bases, with 12 bases between them. Germline V gene sequence: CDR1 LNHDA, CDR2 SQIVND (reference sequence). The CDR3 nucleotides are TGTGCCAGTAGTATATTCGGTGCGGCGAATGAGCAGTTCTTC. Protein sequence: CASSIFGAANEQFF.

The chain combines TRBV19 with TRBJ2-1, with 7 bases aligning to TRBD1. Germline assignment: CDR1 LNHDA and CDR2 SQIVND (reference sequence). J lost 8 bases, V lost 4 bases, and 11 bases had no gene match. The CDR3 is 15 amino acids. Here the CDR3 reads CASSSDRVASYEQFF. In nucleotides, the CDR3 is TGTGCCAGTAGTAGTGACAGGGTAGCCTCCTATGAGCAGTTCTTC.

The rearrangement joins TRBV2 to TRBJ2-5; D may correspond to TRBD1 or TRBD2 (5 bases each). The CDR3 is 16 residues long. V lost 3 bases to trimming and J lost 2 bases, with 16 bases between them. CDR1 and CDR2 from the germline V gene are SNHLY and FYNNEI. CDR3 residues: CASSDFGTYSQETQYF. The CDR3 region has the DNA TGTGCCAGCAGTGATTTTGGGACCTACTCTCAAGAGACCCAGTACTTC.

V usage is TRBV9 and J usage is TRBJ2-7, with a tentative D call TRBD2 (5 bases). CDR3 length: 17 residues. Deletions cut 2 bases from V and 3 bases from J, with 21 bases between. The V gene's germline CDR1 is SGDLS and CDR2 YYNGEE. CDR3 protein: CASSVGPLLEPYYEQYF. DNA for the CDR3: TGTGCCAGCAGCGTCGGACCTTTACTAGAGCCTTACTACGAGCAGTACTTC.

This clone occurred a few times. The chain joins TRBV29-1 to TRBJ2-1; 8 nucleotides match TRBD2. J was trimmed by 4 bases and V by 3 bases; bases with no gene match: 14. In germline, CDR1 is SQVTM, CDR2 ANQGSEA. This CDR3 comprises 17 residues. CDR3 in DNA: TGCAGCGTTGACGCGGACGGGAGGGCGACCATTTACAATGAGCAGTTCTTC. Translation: CSVDADGRATIYNEQFF.

This chain links TRBV5-4 with TRBJ2-1, with D perhaps TRBD1 or TRBD2 (5 bases each). V lost 5 bases and J lost 7, with 16 bases in between. There are 14 residues in the CDR3. The germline CDR1 and CDR2 sequences are SGHNT and YYREEE (reference sequence). The CDR3 is CASSQSRGPNEQFF. The CDR3 DNA follows: TGTGCCAGCAGTCAATCTCGGGGCCCAAATGAGCAGTTCTTC.

The chain uses TRBV19 and TRBJ1-4, with D unclear. Trimming removed 11 bases at V and 7 bases at J, with 14 bases between. This CDR3 is built from 12 residues. Per the germline V gene, CDR1 is LNHDA and CDR2 is SQIVND (reference sequence). The CDR3 nucleotides read TGTGCCGTGGGGAAGTTTGGTGAAAAACTGTTTTTT. This sequence encodes CAVGKFGEKLFF.

A remark on this clone: The junction differs from germline at one of its ends, possibly a read error. The chain couples TRBV9 to TRBJ1-2; maybe TRBD1 (5 bases). Germline CDR1 reads SGDLS; CDR2 reads YYNGEE. This CDR3 is 15 amino acids long. This CDR3 is CASSPPHGGTYGHTF. In nucleotides, the CDR3 is TGTGCCAGCAGCCCCCCCCATGGGGGAACCTATGGCCACACCTTC.

The gene calls are TRBV28 and TRBJ1-2; possibly TRBD1 for D (6 bases). Germline CDR1 and CDR2: MDHEN and SYDVKM. V was trimmed by 6 bases and J by 3 bases, leaving 14 bases between them. The CDR3 is 14 amino acids. CDR3 DNA: TGTGCCAGCAGGCGGCCGGGACAAGACTATGGCTACACCTTC. This encodes CASRRPGQDYGYTF.

This clone is a singleton in its sample. The V gene is TRBV7-8, the J gene TRBJ1-5; 7 bases align to TRBD1. This CDR3 has 17 amino acids. Per germline, CDR1 SGHVS and CDR2 FQNEAQ. Germline trimming cut 2 bases from V and 3 bases from J; bases unmatched to any gene: 10. CDR3: CASSLPATGAPNQPQHF. The DNA for the CDR3 is TGTGCCAGCAGCTTACCCGCTACAGGGGCCCCCAATCAGCCCCAGCATTTT.

The chain recombines TRBV5-1 with TRBJ2-1, with TRBD2 matching over 12 bases. The J segment lost 8 bases and the V segment lost 0 bases, leaving 3 bases of the junction unmatched. The CDR3 is made up of 15 amino acids. Germline V lookup: CDR1 SGHRS, CDR2 YFSETQ. The CDR3 DNA follows: TGCGCCAGCAGCTTGGGGTCTAGCGGGAGGGATGAGCAGTTCTTC. It codes for CASSLGSSGRDEQFF.

The chain has TRBV9 and TRBJ2-2; a possible D gene is TRBD1 (6 bases). The CDR3 is 15 residues long. Germline lookup yields CDR1 SGDLS and CDR2 YYNGEE. With 4 bases removed from V and 2 bases from J, the gap between germline ends came to 12 bases. The CDR3 here is CASSPHRVNTGELFF. The CDR3 bases are TGTGCCAGCAGCCCGCACAGGGTAAACACCGGGGAGCTGTTTTTT.

The chain joins TRBV6-5 to TRBJ1-1; D gene ambiguous. V was pared by 3 bases and J by 7 bases, with 21 bases between. Germline V gene lookup returns CDR1 MNHEY and CDR2 SVGAGI. The CDR3 contains 16 residues. CDR3 amino acids: CASSYRWGRQVNEAFF. The CDR3 region has the DNA TGTGCCAGCAGTTATCGTTGGGGTCGGCAGGTAAATGAAGCTTTCTTT.

CDR3 protein: CASSSGTSGSAYNEQFF. CDR3 coding DNA: TGTGCCAGCAGCTCTGGGACTAGCGGGAGCGCATACAATGAGCAGTTCTTC. The chain uses TRBV11-2 and TRBJ2-1; TRBD2 matches at 14 bases. CDR3 length: 17 residues. Unmatched junction bases numbered 6, after V lost 4 bases and J lost 4 bases. CDR1 SGHAT and CDR2 FQNNGV come from the germline V gene.

This chain uses TRBV15 with TRBJ1-6; D may be TRBD1 (5 bases). The CDR3 is 15 residues long. Per the germline V gene, CDR1 is LNHNV and CDR2 is YYDKDF (reference sequence). The ends were cut back, 5 bases at V and 9 bases at J, with 17 bases in the middle. CDR3 nucleotide sequence: TGTGCCACCAGCTCCAAACGGGGGGTCGGTTCACCCCTCCACTTT. This sequence encodes CATSSKRGVGSPLHF.

V gene TRBV30 combines with J gene TRBJ1-1; no firm D call. Germline lookup yields CDR1 GTSNPN and CDR2 SVGIG (reference sequence). V lost 2 bases and J lost 3, with 7 bases in between. CDR3 length: 12 residues. CDR3 sequence: CAWSRRDTEAFF. CDR3 in DNA: TGTGCCTGGAGTAGGCGGGACACTGAAGCTTTCTTT.

The V gene is TRBV28, the J gene TRBJ1-1, with 7 positions matching TRBD1. Germline assignment: CDR1 MDHEN and CDR2 SYDVKM. Germline trimming cut 3 bases from V and 7 bases from J; bases unmatched to any gene: 20. This CDR3 comprises 18 residues. The CDR3 protein is CASSFYKWGQQMESEAFF. DNA for the CDR3: TGTGCCAGCAGTTTCTATAAATGGGGACAGCAAATGGAAAGTGAAGCTTTCTTT.

The chain is built from TRBV29-1 and TRBJ1-1; TRBD1 is a possible D gene (6 bases). Germline CDR1 and CDR2: SQVTM and ANQGSEA. V lost 3 bases, J lost 5 bases, and 16 bases lay in between. The CDR3 loop spans 14 amino acids. DNA for the CDR3: TGCAGCGTTGATTCGGGGGGCGCGAGTACTGAAGCTTTCTTT. The encoded protein is CSVDSGGASTEAFF.

J is TRBJ1-2 and V is TRBV19; D unclear. The CDR3 loop spans 14 amino acids. Per germline, CDR1 LNHDA and CDR2 SQIVND (reference sequence). V was pared by 1 base and J by 0 bases, with 6 bases between. The CDR3 region is CASSIGGPNYGYTF. The DNA for the CDR3 is TGTGCCAGTAGTATAGGGGGTCCTAACTATGGCTACACCTTC.

This chain links TRBV6-1 with TRBJ2-7, with D tentatively TRBD1 (6 bases). Germline-derived CDR1 and CDR2 are MNHNS and SASEGT. V was shortened by 1 base and J by 4 bases, with 14 bases between the two germline ends. The CDR3 extends over 15 amino acids. This CDR3 is CASSEEAGAGYEQYF. CDR3 sequence (DNA): TGTGCCAGCAGTGAAGAGGCAGGGGCTGGGTACGAGCAGTACTTC.